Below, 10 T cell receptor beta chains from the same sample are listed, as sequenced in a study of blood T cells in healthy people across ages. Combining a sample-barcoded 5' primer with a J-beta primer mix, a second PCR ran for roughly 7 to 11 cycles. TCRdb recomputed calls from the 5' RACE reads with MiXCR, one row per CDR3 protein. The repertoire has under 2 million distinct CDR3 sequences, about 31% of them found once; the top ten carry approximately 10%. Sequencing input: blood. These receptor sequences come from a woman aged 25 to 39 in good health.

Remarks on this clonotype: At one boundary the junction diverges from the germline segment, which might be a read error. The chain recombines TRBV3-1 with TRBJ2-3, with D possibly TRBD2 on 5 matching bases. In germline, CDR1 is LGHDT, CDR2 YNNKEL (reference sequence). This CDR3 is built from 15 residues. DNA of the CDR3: TGTGCCAGCAGCCAAGGATTGGCTAGCACAGATGCGCAGTATTTT. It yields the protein CASSQGLASTDAQYF.

CDR3 residues: CASSSGTGAASDQETQYF. CDR3 in DNA: TGTGCCAGCAGTTCCGGGACAGGGGCCGCTTCAGACCAAGAGACCCAGTACTTC. The chain joins TRBV12-3 or TRBV12-4 to TRBJ2-5; TRBD1 matches 10 bases. Trimming at V came to 4 bases and at J to 0 bases, leaving 11 bases not matched to a gene. The CDR3 covers 18 residues.

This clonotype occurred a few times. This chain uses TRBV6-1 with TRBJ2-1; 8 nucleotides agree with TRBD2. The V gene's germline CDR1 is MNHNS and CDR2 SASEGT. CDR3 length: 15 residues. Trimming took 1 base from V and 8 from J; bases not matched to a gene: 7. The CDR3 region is CASSEDSGVGYEQFF. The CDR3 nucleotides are TGTGCCAGCAGTGAAGATAGCGGGGTTGGATATGAGCAGTTCTTC.

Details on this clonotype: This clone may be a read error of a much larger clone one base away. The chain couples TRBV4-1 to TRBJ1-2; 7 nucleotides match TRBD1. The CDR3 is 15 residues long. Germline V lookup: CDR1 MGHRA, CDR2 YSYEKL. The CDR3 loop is CTSTPTGTNLYGYTF. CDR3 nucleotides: TGCACCAGCACCCCGACAGGGACCAACCTCTATGGCTACACCTTC.

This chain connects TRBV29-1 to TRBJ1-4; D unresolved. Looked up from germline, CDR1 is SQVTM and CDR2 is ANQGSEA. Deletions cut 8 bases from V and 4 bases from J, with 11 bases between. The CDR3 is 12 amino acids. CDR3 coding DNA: TGCAGCAGTCGGTCGGGTAATGAAAAACTGTTTTTT. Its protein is CSSRSGNEKLFF.

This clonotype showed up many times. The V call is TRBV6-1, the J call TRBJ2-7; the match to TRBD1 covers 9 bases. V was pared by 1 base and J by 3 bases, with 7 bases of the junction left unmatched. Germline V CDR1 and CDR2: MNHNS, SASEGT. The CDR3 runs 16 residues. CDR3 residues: CASSEEGGQGNYEQYF. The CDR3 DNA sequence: TGTGCCAGCAGTGAAGAGGGGGGACAGGGTAACTACGAGCAGTACTTC.

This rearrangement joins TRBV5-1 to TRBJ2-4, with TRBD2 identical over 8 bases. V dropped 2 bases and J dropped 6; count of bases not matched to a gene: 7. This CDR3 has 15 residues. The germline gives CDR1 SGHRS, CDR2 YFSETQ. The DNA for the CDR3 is TGCGCCAGCAGCTTACGGGAGGGGGGCGGAAACATTCAGTACTTC. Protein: CASSLREGGGNIQYF. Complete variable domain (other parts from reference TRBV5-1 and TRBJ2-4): KAGVTQTPRYLIKTRGQQVTLSCSPISGHRSVSWYQQTPGQGLQFLFEYFSETQRNKGNFPGRFSGRQFSNSRSEMNVSTLELGDSALYLCASSLREGGGNIQYFGAGTRLSVL.

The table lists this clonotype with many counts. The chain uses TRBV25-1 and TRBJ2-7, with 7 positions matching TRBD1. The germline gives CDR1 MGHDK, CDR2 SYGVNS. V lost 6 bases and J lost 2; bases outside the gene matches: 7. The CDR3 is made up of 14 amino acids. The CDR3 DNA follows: TGTGCCAGCAGCGGAGACAGGGTTACCTACGAGCAGTACTTC. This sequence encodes CASSGDRVTYEQYF.

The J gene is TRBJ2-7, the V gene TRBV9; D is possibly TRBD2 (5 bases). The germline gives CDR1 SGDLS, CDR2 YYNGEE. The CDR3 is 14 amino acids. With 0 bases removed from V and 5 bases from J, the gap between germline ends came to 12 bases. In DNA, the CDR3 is TGTGCCAGCAGCGTAGGGAAAGGAGGCCACGAGCAGTACTTC. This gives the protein CASSVGKGGHEQYF.

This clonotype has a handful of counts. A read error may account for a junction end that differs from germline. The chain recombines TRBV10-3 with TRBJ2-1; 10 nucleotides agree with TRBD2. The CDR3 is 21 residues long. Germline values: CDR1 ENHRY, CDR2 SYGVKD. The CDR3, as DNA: TGTGCCATCAGTGAGCCGTGGAGGACTAGCGGACGGGCCCGATCCTCCAATGAGCAGTTCTTC. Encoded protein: CAISEPWRTSGRARSSNEQFF.